The 4 T cell receptor beta chains listed next were all sequenced from one sample in a study of blood T cell repertoires in COVID-19. Sequencing was performed with immunoSEQ multiplex PCR; in TCRdb, only in-frame clones are kept and a portion is missing. The sample includes over 150,000 clones, around 82% of them seen just once. Sequenced sample: peripheral blood. All receptors come from a man aged 55 to 70 with COVID-19, enrolled during active disease.

The CDR3 loop is CASSLGQGAITF. The DNA for the CDR3 is TGTGCCAGCAGTTTAGGCCAGGGTGCTATCACCTTC. V usage is TRBV27 and J usage is TRBJ1-2; a possible D gene is TRBD1 (5 bases). This CDR3 region has 12 residues. Trimming removed 2 bases from V and 13 bases from J, with 14 bases in between. Germline lookup yields CDR1 MNHEY and CDR2 SMNVEV (reference sequence).

CDR3 residues: CASSKRQGGDEKLFF. Here the CDR3 DNA reads TGTGCCAGCAGTAAGAGACAGGGGGGGGATGAAAAACTGTTTTTT. The chain uses TRBV6-6 and TRBJ1-4; 9 bases line up with TRBD1. Germline values: CDR1 MNHNY, CDR2 SVGAGI (reference sequence). The CDR3 is 15 residues long. V lost 5 bases to trimming and J lost 6 bases; unmatched junction nucleotides: 7.

The chain is built from TRBV3-1 (or the pseudogene TRBV3-2) and TRBJ2-2; unclear D gene. Germline V gene lookup returns CDR1 LGHDT and CDR2 YNNKEL (reference sequence). The CDR3 has 18 amino acids. V was shortened by 0 bases and J by 3 bases, with 17 bases between the two germline ends. CDR3 sequence reads: CASSQDWSPWRYTGELFF. Written as DNA, the CDR3 is TGTGCCAGCAGCCAAGATTGGTCGCCCTGGCGGTACACCGGGGAGCTGTTTTTT.

V is TRBV6-5 and J is TRBJ1-5, with D possibly matching TRBD1 (6 bases). The CDR3 sequence is 13 residues long. V gave up 6 bases and J gave up 5 bases, with 11 bases separating them. The germline CDR1 and CDR2 sequences are MNHEY and SVGAGI. The CDR3, as DNA: TGTGCCAGCAGCCTCGGACAGTATCAGCCCCAGCATTTT. This codes for CASSLGQYQPQHF.